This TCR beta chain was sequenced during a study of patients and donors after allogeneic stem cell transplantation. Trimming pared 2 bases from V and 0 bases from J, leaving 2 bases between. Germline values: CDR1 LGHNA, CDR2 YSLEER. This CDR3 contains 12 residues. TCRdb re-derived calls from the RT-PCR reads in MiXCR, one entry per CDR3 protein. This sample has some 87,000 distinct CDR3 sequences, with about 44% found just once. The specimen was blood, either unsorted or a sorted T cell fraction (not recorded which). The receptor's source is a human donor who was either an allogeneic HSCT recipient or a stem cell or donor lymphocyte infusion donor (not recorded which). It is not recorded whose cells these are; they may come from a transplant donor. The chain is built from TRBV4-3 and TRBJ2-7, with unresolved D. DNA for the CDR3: TGCGCCAGCAGCCAACTCTCCTACGAGCAGTACTTC. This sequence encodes CASSQLSYEQYF.